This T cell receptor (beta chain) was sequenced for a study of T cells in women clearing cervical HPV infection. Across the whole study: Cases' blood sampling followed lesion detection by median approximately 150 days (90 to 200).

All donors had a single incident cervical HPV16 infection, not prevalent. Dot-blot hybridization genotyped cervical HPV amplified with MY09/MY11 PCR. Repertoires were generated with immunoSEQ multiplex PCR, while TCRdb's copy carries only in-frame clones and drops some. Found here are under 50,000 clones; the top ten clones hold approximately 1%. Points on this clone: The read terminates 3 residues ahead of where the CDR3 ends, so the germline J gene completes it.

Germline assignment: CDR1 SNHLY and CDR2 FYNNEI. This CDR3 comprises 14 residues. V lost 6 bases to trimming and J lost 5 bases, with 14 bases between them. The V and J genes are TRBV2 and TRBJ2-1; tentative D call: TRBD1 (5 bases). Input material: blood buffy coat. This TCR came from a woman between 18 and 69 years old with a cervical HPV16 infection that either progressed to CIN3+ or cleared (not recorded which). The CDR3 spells CASRPLGVHNEQFF. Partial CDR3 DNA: TGTGCCAGCAGGCCTTTAGGGGTGCACAATGAG.